The sequence of this T cell receptor beta chain was determined in a study of shared clonotypes between healthy human individuals. Clones were sequenced by immunoSEQ multiplex PCR, and TCRdb holds only the in-frame ones, with some missing. The sample lists approximately 2.1 million clones, 93% occurring once. With 4 bases clipped from V and 9 bases from J, the junction kept 9 bases outside the gene matches. Germline lookup yields CDR1 SGHDT and CDR2 YYEEEE. The CDR3 is made up of 14 amino acids. This clone has just one count. V and J are TRBV5-6 and TRBJ2-1, with 8 bases aligning to TRBD2. The receptor was isolated from a young man in good health. Some clones in this sample may be carry-over from other donors' samples. Sequencing used naive CD4+ T cells from PBMCs. Subset meaning: CD45RA+ positively selected. The CDR3 reads CASSPGRALVEQFF. The DNA for the CDR3 is TGTGCCAGCAGCCCCGGGAGGGCCCTCGTTGAGCAGTTCTTC.